This T cell receptor (beta chain) came from a study of blood T cell repertoires in COVID-19. About the research overall: COVID-19 samples collected from the United States, Italy and Spain covered acute and convalescent phases. PBMCs, B-cell-depleted T cells, or T cells provided the cDNA or gDNA that made up the material.

Recruited during active infection, patients (from Seattle) were subsequently followed longitudinally. How the authors handled the data: Reference gene primer amplification gave estimated nucleated cell counts. TCRdb's table, derived via immunoSEQ multiplex PCR, lists solely in-frame clones and lacks some. The V and J calls and clone size are taken from that table; D and trimming were inferred from the DNA. The sample carries 100,000 to 150,000 clones, approximately 90% recorded once. Sequencing was done on a sample of peripheral blood. The TCR sequence derives from a man between 60 and 75 years old with COVID-19, enrolled during active disease.

The CDR3 region is CAWSAKSGGPQETQYF. CDR3 sequence (DNA): TGTGCCTGGAGTGCGAAGAGCGGGGGGCCCCAAGAGACCCAGTACTTC. V is TRBV30 and J is TRBJ2-5; 9 nucleotides agree with TRBD2. The CDR3 loop spans 16 amino acids. V was pared by 1 base and J by 1 base, with 7 bases of the junction left unmatched. The germline CDR1 and CDR2 sequences are GTSNPN and SVGIG (reference sequence).